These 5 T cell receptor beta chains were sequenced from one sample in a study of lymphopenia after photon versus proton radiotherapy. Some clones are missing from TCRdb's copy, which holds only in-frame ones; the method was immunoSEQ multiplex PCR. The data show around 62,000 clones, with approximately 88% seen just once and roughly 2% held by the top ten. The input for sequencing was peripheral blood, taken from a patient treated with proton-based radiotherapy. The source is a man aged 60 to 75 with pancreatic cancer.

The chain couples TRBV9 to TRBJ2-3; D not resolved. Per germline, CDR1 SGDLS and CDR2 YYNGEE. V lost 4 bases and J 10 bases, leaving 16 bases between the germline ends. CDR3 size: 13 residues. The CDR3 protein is CASSPTEARSQYF. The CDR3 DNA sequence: TGTGCCAGCAGCCCCACCGAGGCGCGGTCGCAGTATTTT.

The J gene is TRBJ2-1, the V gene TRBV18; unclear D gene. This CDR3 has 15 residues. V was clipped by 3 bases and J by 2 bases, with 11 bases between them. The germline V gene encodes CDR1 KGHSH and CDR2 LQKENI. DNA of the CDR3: TGTGCCAGCTCACCGTCCGGGTCGCCCTACAATGAGCAGTTCTTC. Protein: CASSPSGSPYNEQFF.

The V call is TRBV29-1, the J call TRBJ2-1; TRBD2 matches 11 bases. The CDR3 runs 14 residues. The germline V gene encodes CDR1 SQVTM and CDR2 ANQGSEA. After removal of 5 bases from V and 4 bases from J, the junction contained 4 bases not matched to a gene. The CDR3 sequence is CSVKTSGGYNEQFF. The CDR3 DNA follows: TGCAGCGTTAAAACTAGCGGGGGATACAATGAGCAGTTCTTC.

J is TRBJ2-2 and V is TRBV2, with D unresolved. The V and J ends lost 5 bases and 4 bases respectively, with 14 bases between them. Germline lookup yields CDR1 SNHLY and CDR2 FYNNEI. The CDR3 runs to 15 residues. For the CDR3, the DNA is TGTGCCAGCAGTAGTATAGTCGAAATCACCGGGGAGCTGTTTTTT. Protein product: CASSSIVEITGELFF.

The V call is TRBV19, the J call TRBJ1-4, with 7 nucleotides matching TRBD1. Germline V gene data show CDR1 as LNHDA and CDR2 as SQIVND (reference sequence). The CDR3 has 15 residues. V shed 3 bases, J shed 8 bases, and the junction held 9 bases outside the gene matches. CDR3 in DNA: TGTGCCAGTAGTATTGGGCAGGGGGTAAAAGAAAAACTGTTTTTT. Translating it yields CASSIGQGVKEKLFF.